Each of the 27 T cell receptor beta chains below was sequenced from the same sample in a study of T cells in women clearing cervical HPV infection. Produced via immunoSEQ multiplex PCR; TCRdb's table is partial and in-frame only. The sample has over 10,000 clones. Sequencing was carried out using blood buffy coat. Source of these receptors: a woman between 18 and 75 years old with a cervical HPV16 infection that either progressed to CIN3+ or cleared (not recorded which).

Concerning this clone: The observed sequence ends 3 residues before the CDR3 terminus, with the missing tail filled in from the germline J gene. This chain connects TRBV19 to TRBJ1-5; 10 positions agree with TRBD1. Trimming at V came to 3 bases and at J to 4 bases, leaving 3 bases not matched to a gene. Germline CDR1 LNHDA, CDR2 SQIVND (reference sequence). This CDR3 has 15 amino acids. The covered CDR3 bases are TGTGCCAGTAGTATGGACAGGGGGTCGAATCAGCCC. It specifies CASSMDRGSNQP. In full, the CDR3 is CASSMDRGSNQPQHF.

Turning to this clone: The read terminates 3 residues before the CDR3 end, so the remaining end is supplied by the germline J gene. The chain employs TRBV5-6 and TRBJ1-6; D remains unclear. CDR1 and CDR2 from the germline V gene are SGHDT and YYEEEE. V was clipped by 4 bases and J by 3 bases, with 8 bases between them. The CDR3 consists of 14 residues. CDR3 DNA (partial): TGTGCCAGCAGCCGGGGTATCTATAATTCACCC. Translation: CASSRGIYNSP. The CDR3 as a whole reads CASSRGIYNSPLHF.

As for this clone: The missing CDR3 end, 3 residues past where the read stops, is filled in from the germline J gene. The chain couples TRBV7-2 to TRBJ1-3, with 8 positions matching TRBD1. V dropped 2 bases and J dropped 2; count of bases not matched to a gene: 2. The length of the CDR3 is 15 residues. Germline CDR1 reads SGHTA; CDR2 reads FQGNSA. The part of the CDR3 DNA that was read is TGTGCCAGCAGCTTAAGGACAGGGCCTGGAAACACC. It yields the protein CASSLRTGPGNT. The whole CDR3 sequence is CASSLRTGPGNTIYF.

A word on this clone: The read terminates 3 residues ahead of where the CDR3 ends, so the germline J gene completes it. The chain joins TRBV12-3 or TRBV12-4 to TRBJ2-1; TRBD2 agrees at 9 bases. Trimming took 3 bases from V and 8 from J; bases not matched to a gene: 5. The CDR3 consists of 14 residues. The CDR3 bases that were read are TGTGCCAGCAGTTTCAGCGGGGGGAGGGATGAG. It encodes CASSFSGGRDE. The complete CDR3 protein is CASSFSGGRDEQFF.

In the case of this clone: The sequence runs out 3 residues before the end of the CDR3; the remainder is reconstructed from the germline J gene. The chain is built from TRBV20-1 and TRBJ2-7; 7 bases fit TRBD1. This CDR3 comprises 14 residues. With V trimmed by 0 bases and J by 2 bases, 4 bases remained unmatched. Germline CDR1 is DFQATT and CDR2 is SNEGSKA (reference sequence). The CDR3 protein is CSARDIQGAYEQYF. The sequenced part of the CDR3 DNA is TGCAGTGCTAGAGATATTCAGGGGGCCTACGAG.

A remark on this clone: The missing CDR3 end, 3 residues past where the read stops, is filled in from the germline J gene. This chain connects TRBV20-1 to TRBJ2-3; perhaps TRBD2 as D (6 bases). Trimming stripped 6 bases from V and 2 bases from J, with 21 bases between. Germline V gene lookup returns CDR1 DFQATT and CDR2 SNEGSKA (reference sequence). The length of the CDR3 is 16 residues. The CDR3 bases that were read are TGCAGTGCCCCAGGTCGACTCGGGGGTTTCACAGATACG. Protein sequence: CSAPGRLGGFTDT. The full CDR3 sequence reads CSAPGRLGGFTDTQYF.

Details on this clone: The junction departs from germline at one end; a sequencing error may be responsible. Read coverage stops 3 residues before the CDR3 terminus; the germline J gene supplies the remainder. J is TRBJ2-3 and V is TRBV10-3; the match to TRBD2 covers 9 bases. CDR3 length: 16 amino acids. CDR1 is ENHRY, CDR2 SYGVKD, per germline. The sequenced CDR3 bases are TGTGCTATCAGTGAGAGAGCGGGGGGAATCACAGATACG. Amino acids: CAISERAGGITDT. The entire CDR3 protein reads CAISERAGGITDTQYF.

Regarding this clone: The CDR3 end falls 3 residues outside the read, so it is completed with the germline J gene. The chain carries TRBV7-2 and TRBJ2-3; a weak D match, TRBD2 (5 bases). Germline CDR1 SGHTA, CDR2 FQGNSA. This CDR3 has 16 amino acids. CDR3 loop: CASSLASATTQETQYF. The sequenced CDR3 bases are TGTGCCAGCAGCTTAGCGTCCGCGACTACGCAAGAGACG.

Turning to this clone: The read terminates 3 residues ahead of where the CDR3 ends, so the germline J gene completes it. The V and J genes are TRBV11-3 and TRBJ2-1; perhaps TRBD2 as D (5 bases). CDR1 is SGHNT and CDR2 is YENEEA in the germline V gene. Trimming stripped 6 bases from V and 1 base from J, with 13 bases between. This CDR3 comprises 15 residues. This CDR3 reads CASSPTGSSYNEQFF. The CDR3 bases that were read are TGTGCCAGCAGTCCCACGGGGTCTTCCTACAATGAG.

This clone is called medium-sized based on its frequency. The CDR3 end lies 3 residues beyond the end of the read and is filled in from the germline J gene. The V gene is TRBV7-9, the J gene TRBJ1-2; 7 bases match TRBD1. This CDR3 spans 14 amino acids. V lost 2 bases, J lost 4 bases, and 4 bases stayed unmatched. Germline loops: CDR1 SEHNR, CDR2 FQNEAQ (reference sequence). The CDR3 protein is CASSLNRDSYGYTF. Partial CDR3 DNA: TGTGCCAGCAGCTTAAATCGGGACAGCTATGGC.

Notes on this clone: The missing CDR3 end, 3 residues past where the read stops, is filled in from the germline J gene. The chain couples TRBV20-1 to TRBJ2-2; 10 positions match TRBD1. The CDR3 loop spans 13 amino acids. Per germline, CDR1 DFQATT and CDR2 SNEGSKA (reference sequence). CDR3 bases read: TGCAGTGCTCGGGACAGGGGTAATTCACCG. Translated: CSARDRGNSP. The whole CDR3 sequence reads CSARDRGNSPLFF.

For this clone: The read stops 3 residues short of the end of the CDR3; the missing end is completed from the germline J gene. This rearrangement joins TRBV7-9 to TRBJ2-2; 7 bases are shared with TRBD1. CDR1 and CDR2 (germline): SEHNR, FQNEAQ (reference sequence). The CDR3 contains 15 residues. The covered CDR3 bases are TGTGCCAGCAGCTTCAAGGGGGCCATAAATGAAAAG. Encoded protein: CASSFKGAINEK. The complete CDR3 sequence is CASSFKGAINEKLFF.

For this clone: Coverage ceases 3 residues before the CDR3 finishes, and the germline J gene fills in the end. The V gene is TRBV19, the J gene TRBJ2-5; D is possibly TRBD1 (5 bases). V was trimmed by 6 bases and J by 2 bases, leaving 19 bases between them. This CDR3 has 16 residues. Germline V CDR1 and CDR2: LNHDA, SQIVND (reference sequence). The chain's CDR3 is CASSSFLGAAQETQYF. The CDR3 DNA, read in part, is TGTGCCAGTAGCTCTTTCTTAGGGGCAGCTCAAGAGACC.

In regard to this clone: The read terminates 3 residues ahead of where the CDR3 ends, so the germline J gene completes it. Other DNA variants within this sample encode the same CDR3. The J gene is TRBJ1-3, the V gene TRBV30; tentative D call: TRBD1 (6 bases). Germline-derived CDR1 and CDR2 are GTSNPN and SVGIG (reference sequence). The V and J ends lost 4 bases and 4 bases respectively, with 11 bases between them. The CDR3 is made up of 13 amino acids. The CDR3 protein is CAWNTGLGNTIYF. CDR3 DNA, as far as it was read: TGTGCCTGGAACACAGGGTTAGGAAACACC.

On this clone: Read coverage stops 3 residues before the CDR3 terminus; the germline J gene supplies the remainder. This chain connects TRBV7-2 to TRBJ1-5; D unresolved. This CDR3 spans 13 amino acids. The V gene lost 5 bases and the J gene lost 0 bases, with 5 bases spanning the gap. CDR1 SGHTA and CDR2 FQGNSA come from the germline V gene. CDR3 residues: CASSPSSNQPQHF. The DNA read from the CDR3 is TGTGCCAGCAGCCCCTCTAGCAATCAGCCC.

Concerning this clone: The read terminates 3 residues before the CDR3 end, so the remaining end is supplied by the germline J gene. This CDR3 is also generated by other DNA sequences in the sample. The chain has TRBV18 and TRBJ1-3; D perhaps matches TRBD1 (5 bases). The CDR3 covers 15 residues. Trimming stripped 3 bases from V and 1 base from J, with 10 bases between. In germline, CDR1 is KGHSH, CDR2 LQKENI. The CDR3 DNA, read in part, is TGTGCCAGCTCACCTATCGACAGTTCTGGAAACACC. Translated, it gives CASSPIDSSGNT. The CDR3 in its entirety is CASSPIDSSGNTIYF.

About this clone itself: The read terminates 3 residues before the CDR3 end, so the remaining end is supplied by the germline J gene. The chain is built from TRBV6-1 and TRBJ1-1; 7 bases match TRBD1. The ends lost 5 bases at V and 3 bases at J; junction bases unmatched: 12. The CDR3 runs 16 residues. Germline CDR1 reads MNHNS; CDR2 reads SASEGT. Incomplete CDR3 DNA: TGTGCCAGCAGTAAAGACAGGGCGCAGACGGACACTGAA. Its protein product is CASSKDRAQTDTE. From start to end, the CDR3 is CASSKDRAQTDTEAFF.

Of note for this clone: The read terminates 3 residues before the CDR3 end, so the remaining end is supplied by the germline J gene. The J gene is TRBJ2-5, the V gene TRBV11-2, with TRBD2 matching 8 bases. The germline gives CDR1 SGHAT, CDR2 FQNNGV. The CDR3 has 15 amino acids. V was clipped by 6 bases and J by 2 bases; unmatched bases: 8. CDR3 sequence reads: CASRRPGLGQETQYF. Partial CDR3 DNA: TGTGCCAGCAGGCGACCGGGACTAGGACAAGAGACC.

Points on this clone: One end of the junction varies from germline; a read error may be responsible. The read terminates 3 residues ahead of where the CDR3 ends, so the germline J gene completes it. The V gene is TRBV4-2, the J gene TRBJ2-3; 8 bases are a match to TRBD2. The CDR3 spans 16 residues. CDR1 and CDR2 (germline): LGHNA, YNFKEQ. The CDR3 sequence is CASSQGSLAGQETQYF. The sequenced part of the CDR3 DNA is TGCGCCAGCAGCCAAGGATCTCTAGCGGGTCAAGAGACG.

Regarding this clone: The read terminates 3 residues before the CDR3 end, so the remaining end is supplied by the germline J gene. The chain joins TRBV20-1 to TRBJ2-1; 8 positions agree with TRBD1. This CDR3 is built from 14 residues. CDR1 is DFQATT, CDR2 SNEGSKA, per germline (reference sequence). V was clipped by 7 bases and J by 5 bases; unmatched bases: 10. The DNA read from the CDR3 is TGCAGTGGTACCGGGGGACAGGTGGACAATGAG. It translates to CSGTGGQVDNE. The full CDR3 sequence reads CSGTGGQVDNEQFF.

About this clone itself: The read gets to within 3 residues of the CDR3 end, and the germline J gene fills in the rest. The V call is TRBV5-6, the J call TRBJ2-2, with 9 bases matching TRBD1. This CDR3 is 15 amino acids long. Germline trimming cut 4 bases from V and 7 bases from J; bases unmatched to any gene: 8. The germline V gene encodes CDR1 SGHDT and CDR2 YYEEEE. CDR3 DNA, as far as it was read: TGTGCCAGCAGCCCAAGGGACAGGGAGGTCGGGGAG. Amino acids: CASSPRDREVGE. The full CDR3 protein reads CASSPRDREVGELFF.

A remark on this clone: The CDR3 end lies 3 residues beyond the end of the read and is filled in from the germline J gene. This rearrangement joins TRBV5-1 to TRBJ2-5; 10 bases agree with TRBD2. The CDR3 length is 16 residues. Trimming cost V 4 bases and J 5 bases; bases outside gene matches: 11. Germline loops: CDR1 SGHRS, CDR2 YFSETQ. This CDR3 reads CASSISGGQLWETQYF. The CDR3 DNA, read in part, is TGCGCCAGCAGCATTAGCGGGGGGCAACTTTGGGAGACC.

In the case of this clone: Read coverage stops 3 residues before the CDR3 terminus; the germline J gene supplies the remainder. The rearrangement links TRBV30 to TRBJ2-2; no clear D gene. CDR1 is GTSNPN and CDR2 is SVGIG in the germline V gene (reference sequence). This CDR3 region has 13 residues. The CDR3 spells CAWGQTPNSPLFF. The CDR3 bases that were read are TGTGCCTGGGGGCAGACCCCTAATTCACCG.

Measured by frequency, this clone is medium-sized. The read is 3 residues too short to cover the CDR3 end, so that end is filled in from the germline J gene. This rearrangement joins TRBV19 to TRBJ2-4; D may be TRBD2 (5 bases). Trimming took 7 bases from V and 9 from J, leaving 13 bases between them. CDR3 length equals 12 residues. CDR1 LNHDA and CDR2 SQIVND come from the germline V gene (reference sequence). The DNA read from the CDR3 is TGTGCCAGTAATTCGGACTTGGGCATT. Amino acids: CASNSDLGI. The complete CDR3 sequence is CASNSDLGIQYF. Filled out from reference TRBV19 and TRBJ2-4, the complete variable domain reads DGGITQSPKYLFRKEGQNVTLSCEQNLNHDAMYWYRQDPGQGLRLIYYSQIVNDFQKGDIAEGYSVSREKKESFPLTVTSAQKNPTAFYLCASNSDLGIQYFGAGTRLSVL.

Measured by frequency, this clone is medium-sized. Sequencing ends 3 residues short of the CDR3 end; the germline J gene provides the rest. The rearrangement links TRBV30 to TRBJ1-1, with 10 bases aligning to TRBD1. Germline CDR1 reads GTSNPN; CDR2 reads SVGIG (reference sequence). Trimming took 8 bases from V and 6 from J; bases not matched to a gene: 6. This CDR3 region has 12 residues. CDR3 amino acids: CAGGQGFAEAFF. The sequenced part of the CDR3 DNA is TGTGCCGGGGGACAGGGGTTCGCTGAA. The variable domain in full, with the rest retrieved from reference TRBV30 and TRBJ1-1, is SQTIHQWPATLVQPVGSPLSLECTVEGTSNPNLYWYRQAAGRGLQLLFYSVGIGQISSEVPQNLSASRPQDRQFILSSKKLLLSDSGFYLCAGGQGFAEAFFGQGTRLTVV.

Remarks on this clone: The read terminates 3 residues ahead of where the CDR3 ends, so the germline J gene completes it. V and J are TRBV5-4 and TRBJ2-5, with 13 bases aligning to TRBD2. CDR3 size: 16 residues. Trimming removed 5 bases from V and 3 bases from J; junction bases left unmatched: 7. Germline V gives CDR1 SGHNT, CDR2 YYREEE (reference sequence). The sequenced CDR3 bases are TGTGCCAGCAGGCATGATACTAGCGGGGGGGAAGAGACC. Protein sequence: CASRHDTSGGEET. The entire CDR3 protein reads CASRHDTSGGEETQYF.

A word on this clone: The missing CDR3 end, 3 residues past where the read stops, is filled in from the germline J gene. The chain carries TRBV11-2 and TRBJ1-4, with TRBD1 matching 9 bases. The CDR3 extends over 15 amino acids. Trimming took 1 base from V and 6 from J; bases not matched to a gene: 3. From germline, CDR1 is SGHAT and CDR2 FQNNGV. CDR3 in amino acids: CASSLGQGGYEKLFF. The sequenced part of the CDR3 DNA is TGTGCCAGCAGCTTAGGACAGGGGGGCTATGAAAAA.